This T cell receptor (beta chain) was recovered during a study of tumor-infiltrating lymphocytes in primary liver carcinoma. TCR beta cDNA was prepared out of around 460 ng total RNA by means of a constant-region primer. Three-round nested multiplex PCR performed with slightly modified ARM-PCR produced the TCR beta libraries. TRBV1-TRBV30 forward primers paired with a C-beta reverse primer were used in the first two PCR rounds, which ran roughly 11 cycles each. Each CDR3 protein is one row after TCRdb ran MiXCR on the multiplex PCR reads. In the table there are fewer than 350,000 distinct CDR3 sequences, about 62% of which are singletons. This clonotype has only one observation. Being one base from a much bigger clone, this may be a read error. From germline, CDR1 is MNHEY and CDR2 SVGAGI. V lost 6 bases, J lost 1 base, and 3 bases stayed unmatched. The CDR3 has 14 residues. Unsorted whole blood yielded the blood RNA, and germline DNA was also extracted.

The sample consisted of peripheral blood. The clonotype was recovered from a man between 40 and 49 years old with primary liver carcinoma and hepatitis B virus infection. This rearrangement joins TRBV6-5 to TRBJ2-1, with 7 bases aligning to TRBD1. The CDR3 coding sequence is TGTGCCAGCAGGTGGGACAGATCCTACAATGAGCAGTTCTTC. Translating it yields CASRWDRSYNEQFF.